The T cell receptor (beta chain) under discussion was sequenced for a study of CD8+CD57+ T cells in acquired aplastic anemia. The wider study: The sorted CD4+ and CD8+ cells yielded an average about 3.5 ug of DNA. General observations from the study: Overlap between patients and controls comprised twenty-nine CD8+ CDR3 sequences.

The study profiled TCR beta VDJ and CDR3 using genomic DNA as template. TCRdb reprocessed the reads with MiXCR, giving one entry per CDR3 protein. The sample shows some 220,000 distinct CDR3 sequences, approximately 35% of them seen only once. Remarks on this clonotype: The antigen is undetermined. A clone one base away is much larger, so this may be a read error.

This TCR derives from a human donor in good health, serving as a control. Material for sequencing was sorted CD4+, CD8+, or CD8+CD57+ T cells (not recorded which) from PBMCs.

CDR3: CAGSTTGGSYEQYF. The CDR3 bases are TGTGCCGGCAGCACCACAGGGGGGAGCTACGAGCAGTACTTC. This chain connects TRBV9 to TRBJ2-7, with 8 bases fitting TRBD1. The CDR3 is made up of 14 amino acids. Germline V gives CDR1 SGDLS, CDR2 YYNGEE.